The 14 T cell receptor beta chains in this list originate from one sample, sequenced in a study of tumor and adjacent non-tumor tissue in lung cancer. The library came from three nested PCR rounds adapted from ARM-PCR protocols. MiXCR, applied by TCRdb to the multiplex PCR reads, yields one record per CDR3 protein. The data show about 100,000 distinct CDR3 sequences, 50% to 70% seen once. The template was RNA from unsorted bulk tissue. This non-tumor lung sample came from over 3 cm beyond the tumor edge. The sequenced material came from distant non-tumor lung tissue. The receptors come from a man in his thirties or forties with non-small cell lung cancer.

This clonotype has ten or more counts. This chain joins TRBV11-2 and TRBJ2-7, with TRBD2 identical over 9 bases. This CDR3 spans 14 amino acids. The ends lost 5 bases at V and 0 bases at J; junction bases unmatched: 2. The V gene's germline CDR1 is SGHAT and CDR2 FQNNGV. The CDR3 loop reads CASSLGLASYEQYF. Written as DNA, the CDR3 is TGTGCCAGCAGCCTGGGACTAGCCTCCTACGAGCAGTACTTC.

Points on this clonotype: No conserved phenylalanine or tryptophan ends this CDR3, so it is likely a read error. The chain couples TRBV20-1 to TRBJ2-5; TRBD2 matches 7 bases. This CDR3 region has 14 residues. The germline CDR1 and CDR2 sequences are DFQATT and SNEGSKA (reference sequence). CDR3 coding DNA: TGCAGTACTAGAGTTAGCGGGTCTCAAGAGACCCAGTACTTA. Its translation: CSTRVSGSQETQYL.

By share of the sample, this clonotype is medium-sized. The genes are TRBV29-1 and TRBJ1-2, with 8 nucleotides matching TRBD1. The CDR3 is 14 amino acids. With 0 bases clipped from V and 7 bases from J, the junction kept 7 bases outside the gene matches. Germline loops: CDR1 SQVTM, CDR2 ANQGSEA. CDR3: CSVEDRYGQGGYTF. Here the CDR3 DNA reads TGCAGCGTTGAAGATCGGTACGGACAGGGTGGCTACACCTTC.

The chain combines TRBV20-1 with TRBJ1-2, with TRBD1 matching 7 bases. This CDR3 has 13 amino acids. In germline, CDR1 is DFQATT, CDR2 SNEGSKA (reference sequence). The CDR3 region has the DNA TGCAGCGCTTTCTGGGCAGGGGGTTTCGGCTACACCTTC. The encoded protein is CSAFWAGGFGYTF.

Concerning this clonotype: An end of the junction differs from the germline gene, which may be a read error. This chain links TRBV7-3 with TRBJ2-2, with D perhaps TRBD1 or TRBD2 (5 bases each). The length of the CDR3 is 15 residues. CDR1 and CDR2 (germline): SGHTA, FQGTGA. DNA of the CDR3: TGTGCCAGCAGCTTGGGTACTCCGGGGACCGGGGAGCAGTTTTTT. Translated: CASSLGTPGTGEQFF.

This clonotype was counted ten times or more. J is TRBJ2-7 and V is TRBV6-6, with TRBD2 matching 7 bases. The V gene end was trimmed by 6 bases and the J gene end by 2 bases; junction bases not matched to a gene: 4. The V gene's germline CDR1 is MNHNY and CDR2 SVGAGI (reference sequence). The CDR3 totals 13 residues. In nucleotides, the CDR3 is TGTGCCAGCAGCCTAGGACTAGCCTACGAGCAGTACTTC. Encoded protein: CASSLGLAYEQYF.

Concerning this clonotype itself: The junction differs from germline at one of its ends, possibly a read error. The rearrangement links TRBV12-3 or TRBV12-4 to TRBJ2-5; 16 bases align to TRBD2. The CDR3 runs 16 residues. CDR3 DNA sequence: TGTGCCAGCAGTCCTGGGACTAGCGGGGGGGGAGAGATCCAGTACTTC. This gives the protein CASSPGTSGGGEIQYF.

Notes on this clonotype: One end of the junction is discordant with germline, which a read error may explain. This chain connects TRBV6-5 to TRBJ2-5; D uncertain. The V gene's germline CDR1 is MNHEY and CDR2 SVGAGI. The CDR3 is made up of 14 amino acids. In DNA form, the CDR3 reads TGTGTCAGCAGTTACGGCGGCAGTATAGAGACCCAGTACTTC. This codes for CVSSYGGSIETQYF.

Concerning this clonotype itself: This likely comes from a read error, as the CDR3 has no conserved phenylalanine or tryptophan at its end. V is TRBV20-1 and J is TRBJ2-5; D is unclear. Germline values: CDR1 DFQATT, CDR2 SNEGSKA (reference sequence). The CDR3 runs to 11 residues. Trimming pared 4 bases from V and 5 bases from J, leaving 8 bases between. CDR3 in DNA: TGCAGTGCTACCCAAAAGGAGACCCAGTACGTC. Protein sequence: CSATQKETQYV.

Ten or more counts support this clonotype. The CDR3 sequence: CASSTPLAGAGELFF. CDR3 nucleotides: TGTGCCAGCAGCACCCCACTAGCGGGAGCCGGGGAGCTGTTTTTT. This chain joins TRBV5-6 and TRBJ2-2, with TRBD2 matching 11 bases. Germline loops: CDR1 SGHDT, CDR2 YYEEEE. Germline trimming cut 4 bases from V and 6 bases from J; bases unmatched to any gene: 5. CDR3 length equals 15 residues.

The chain is built from TRBV1 and TRBJ2-5; the DNA was not used to check the table's D call, TRBD2. TRBV1 is recorded as a pseudogene. The CDR3 is 16 residues long. The CDR3 here is CTSKSGTPQVQETQYF. As DNA, the CDR3 is TGCACCAGCAAGTCCGGGACCCCCCAAGTCCAAGAGACCCAGTACTTC.

In this sample, this clonotype turned up a few times. A much larger clone sits a single nucleotide away, making a read error possible. The chain combines TRBV4-2 with TRBJ2-1; the match to TRBD1 covers 8 bases. The CDR3 runs 11 residues. Germline V CDR1 and CDR2: LGHNA, YNFKEQ. CDR3 region: CAISRPGQEFF. The DNA for the CDR3 is TGTGCCATCAGCCGACCGGGACAGGAGTTCTTC.

As regards this clonotype: At one end the junction does not follow the germline gene, possibly because of a read error. This chain joins TRBV24-1 and TRBJ1-5; 7 nucleotides agree with TRBD1. CDR1 and CDR2 (germline): KGHDR, SFDVKD. The CDR3 totals 16 residues. Written as DNA, the CDR3 is TGTGCCACCGAATTCACGGGACAGACATACAATCAGCCCCAGCTTTTT. Translation gives CATEFTGQTYNQPQLF.

This sequence joins TRBV5-1 and TRBJ2-7; D may match TRBD1 or TRBD2 (5 bases each). V gave up 4 bases and J gave up 5 bases, with 22 bases separating them. There are 16 residues in the CDR3. Germline V gene sequence: CDR1 SGHRS, CDR2 YFSETQ. CDR3 sequence reads: CASSLKAGAGNNEQYF. The DNA for the CDR3 is TGCGCCAGCAGCCTGAAGGCCGGGGCCGGAAACAACGAGCAGTACTTC. The complete variable domain, with remaining parts taken from reference TRBV5-1 and TRBJ2-7, reads KAGVTQTPRYLIKTRGQQVTLSCSPISGHRSVSWYQQTPGQGLQFLFEYFSETQRNKGNFPGRFSGRQFSNSRSEMNVSTLELGDSALYLCASSLKAGAGNNEQYFGPGTRLTVT.